One TCR beta chain is described in this entry. Its antigen is undetermined. The sample comes from a study of graft-versus-host responses after intestinal transplantation. Background on the study: Every transplant recipient was induced with anti-thymocyte globulin, then maintained on tacrolimus and steroids for around 3 years.

Profiled with immunoSEQ multiplex PCR; TCRdb holds only in-frame clones, not every one. The table has roughly 38,000 clones, about 93% seen once; the top ten hold 20% to 25%. Study-wide results and limits: Circulating GvH clones peaking coincided with falling HvG clones soon after transplant.

Here the sequenced sample was unstimulated CD8+ T cells sorted from spleen or lymph node cells, taken before transplant. This sequence was found in a human donor who was the organ donor for an intestinal transplant.

CDR3 region: CASSYSGTHYEQYF. In nucleotides, the CDR3 is TGTGCCAGCAGTTACTCGGGGACTCACTACGAGCAGTACTTC. The V gene is TRBV6-5, the J gene TRBJ2-7; possible D gene TRBD2, 6 bases. V lost 0 bases and J 3 bases, leaving 9 bases between the germline ends. Germline V gene lookup returns CDR1 MNHEY and CDR2 SVGAGI. The CDR3 is made up of 14 amino acids.